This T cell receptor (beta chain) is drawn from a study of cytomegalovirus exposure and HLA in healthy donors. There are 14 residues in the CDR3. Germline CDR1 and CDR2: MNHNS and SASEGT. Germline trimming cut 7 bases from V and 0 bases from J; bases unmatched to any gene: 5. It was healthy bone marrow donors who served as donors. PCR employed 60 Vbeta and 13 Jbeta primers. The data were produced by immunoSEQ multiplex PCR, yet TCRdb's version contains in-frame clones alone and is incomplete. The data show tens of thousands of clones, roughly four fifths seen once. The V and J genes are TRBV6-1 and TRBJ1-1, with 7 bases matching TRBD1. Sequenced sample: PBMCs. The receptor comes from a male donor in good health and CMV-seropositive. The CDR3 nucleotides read TGTGCCAGCACCTCGACAGGGTTGAACACTGAAGCTTTCTTT. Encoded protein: CASTSTGLNTEAFF.